The following is a T cell receptor (beta chain) sequence with its context. The clone's antigen remains unknown. The input lacks base qualities; no much larger clone sits a single base away. The sample is drawn from a study of blood T cell repertoires in COVID-19 (TCRdb year 2020). Describing the broader study: Samples from collaborators originated in the United States, Italy and Spain and spanned both the acute and convalescent phases of COVID-19. The samples were drawn from the first 160 participants of the ongoing ImmuneRACE study and from 1,254 subjects provided by 6 global collaborators. The sample metadata nearly always contained a de-identified subject ID, COVID-19 status, age in years and sex. Deeply sampled blood TCRbeta repertoires from subjects exposed to, actively infected with, or recovered from COVID-19 were included in the dataset. The material from the prospective study consisted of cDNA or gDNA derived from T cells, B-cell-depleted T cells, or PBMCs. The repertoires were made available in a free public database intended to serve as a resource for research on the immune response to SARS-CoV-2. HLA class I and class II types, where available, came from metadata supplied by the sample provider rather than from assay-based typing.

The immunoSEQ Assay, a bias-controlled multiplex PCR, was used to amplify TCRbeta CDR3 regions from genomic DNA. Regarding the original processing steps: The number of nucleated cells in each sample was estimated from the amplification of reference gene primers within the assay. To quantify the absolute abundance of each unique TCRbeta CDR3 rearrangement, sequence reads were collapsed and filtered. For each sample, productive Simpson clonality was calculated as the square root of Simpson's diversity index over productive rearrangements. Here the immuneACCESS table is served through TCRdb, limited to in-frame sequences with V and J called. Missing clones are a known gap in these copies; in checked studies unresolved V genes cover under half, and the rest lacks a known reason. Clone size and the V and J calls come from that table; the DNA yielded D and trimming. This sample comprises under 500,000 clones, 80% to 90% of them detected only once. The biggest ten clones account for 0.95% to 1.2% of the sample.

In the prospective study, participants were about 18 to 100 years old, resided in 25 or so geographic areas of the United States, and were enrolled through a virtual design. To assign participants to cohorts, the prospective study relied on clinical history that participants themselves reported in a screening survey and a study questionnaire. ImmuneRACE Cohort 3 recovered participants were defined by two consecutive negative NP/OP PCR tests, healthcare professional clearance, or symptom resolution. Each participant in the prospective study had whole blood, serum and a nasopharyngeal or oropharyngeal swab collected by mobile phlebotomists. Over a roughly 2-month period, participants in the prospective study had the option of providing additional blood draws and questionnaires. Prospective study blood samples were shipped either frozen or at room temperature before DNA extraction. Overall results and qualifications from the work: The quantity of clinical and demographic metadata differed by source and by participant and was supplied without curation.

V and J are truncated by 3 bases and 5 bases respectively, leaving an intervening sequence of 11 bases. The CDR3, cysteine through phenylalanine, is 13 amino acids long. Kept here is only the CDR3 DNA, which spans 39 bases and is read in frame from base 1. CDR1 and CDR2 are drawn from the germline V gene: SGHRS, YFSETQ. Specimen: PBMCs or T cells enriched from blood (not recorded which). The chain employs TRBV5-1 and TRBJ1-2; matching of 6 bases hints at TRBD1 as the D gene. The sequence came from a man aged 25-45 years who had recovered from COVID-19. The CDR3 has the sequence CASSSGQNYGYTF. The nucleotide sequence is TGCGCCAGCAGCTCCGGACAGAATTATGGCTACACCTTC.